This entry lists 21 T cell receptor beta chains sequenced from one sample in a study of T cell responses to AZD1222 COVID-19 vaccine. TCRdb keeps only in-frame clones here, not all; method: immunoSEQ multiplex PCR. The sample lists some 130,000 clones; 88% were seen once. Sequencing used peripheral blood, obtained on day 0 of AZD1222 vaccination. The receptors originated from an adult in good health.

This clone has a handful of counts. The chain uses TRBV12-5 and TRBJ2-1; a possible D gene is TRBD2 (5 bases). Per the germline V gene, CDR1 is LGHNT and CDR2 is FRNRAP. The CDR3 consists of 14 residues. Trimming removed 4 bases at V and 9 bases at J, with 16 bases between. CDR3 residues: CASGYGVGPGEQFF. CDR3 coding DNA: TGTGCTAGTGGTTACGGGGTTGGCCCTGGTGAGCAGTTCTTC.

The genes are TRBV28 and TRBJ1-5; D is unresolved. Germline lookup yields CDR1 MDHEN and CDR2 SYDVKM. V lost 6 bases and J lost 3, with 12 bases in between. The CDR3 loop spans 14 amino acids. The CDR3 DNA is TGTGCCAGCAGCCCCGTGAGGGACAATCAGCCCCAGCATTTT. Amino acid sequence: CASSPVRDNQPQHF.

The rearrangement joins TRBV9 to TRBJ2-5; 7 positions agree with TRBD2. From germline, CDR1 is SGDLS and CDR2 YYNGEE. This CDR3 is built from 17 residues. Germline trimming cut 4 bases from V and 2 bases from J; bases unmatched to any gene: 14. CDR3 amino acids: CASSLGEGPGLQETQYF. CDR3 nucleotide sequence: TGTGCCAGCAGCTTAGGGGAGGGGCCCGGTCTTCAAGAGACCCAGTACTTC.

The V call is TRBV18, the J call TRBJ2-3; unclear D gene. The CDR3 is 12 residues long. V was cut by 5 bases and J by 2 bases, with 5 bases left in between. The germline V gene has CDR1 KGHSH and CDR2 LQKENI. CDR3 sequence (DNA): TGTGCCAGCTCAACATACACAGATACGCAGTATTTT. Protein sequence: CASSTYTDTQYF.

The CDR3 sequence is CASSLSPVNTEAFF. The CDR3 nucleotides read TGCGCCAGCAGCTTGTCTCCGGTGAACACTGAAGCTTTCTTT. The rearrangement joins TRBV5-1 to TRBJ1-1; no firm D call. In germline, CDR1 is SGHRS, CDR2 YFSETQ. CDR3 length: 14 residues. Trimming took 1 base from V and 0 from J, leaving 7 bases between them.

The chain joins TRBV5-1 to TRBJ1-1, with a weak D call TRBD1 (5 bases). This CDR3 is built from 18 residues. V was shortened by 3 bases and J by 3 bases, with 24 bases between the two germline ends. Germline V gene sequence: CDR1 SGHRS, CDR2 YFSETQ. CDR3 coding DNA: TGCGCCAGCAGCTCCGTGAGAGGGACCGAGTGGATTGACACTGAAGCTTTCTTT. As protein: CASSSVRGTEWIDTEAFF.

This clone is categorized as medium-sized (0.01 to 0.1%). The genes are TRBV7-6 and TRBJ1-2; 8 positions agree with TRBD1. Losses at the gene ends were 5 bases for V and 2 bases for J; bases not matched to a gene: 4. Germline V gene sequence: CDR1 SGHVS, CDR2 FNYEAQ. The CDR3 length is 14 residues. CDR3 nucleotides: TGTGCCAGCAGCCCAAGGACAGGGAACTATGGCTACACCTTC. Amino acids: CASSPRTGNYGYTF.

The chain combines TRBV6-2 or TRBV6-3 with TRBJ1-2, with no clear D. The length of the CDR3 is 14 residues. V was shortened by 1 base and J by 4 bases, with 10 bases between the two germline ends. Per the germline V gene, CDR1 is MNHEY and CDR2 is SVGEGT. The CDR3 DNA reads as TGTGCCAGCAGTTACTTGGGATTTACCTATGGCTACACCTTC. This codes for CASSYLGFTYGYTF.

The chain joins TRBV3-1 (or the pseudogene TRBV3-2) to TRBJ1-5; no reliable D call. The CDR3 covers 13 residues. Germline V lookup: CDR1 LGHDT, CDR2 YNNKEL (reference sequence). Trimming took off 2 bases at V and 5 bases at J, with 7 bases between the two ends. The CDR3 DNA is TGTGCCAGCAGCCAACAGATGCATCAGCCCCAGCATTTT. It yields the protein CASSQQMHQPQHF.

This clone has just one count. The chain combines TRBV19 with TRBJ1-2; D ambiguous. Per the germline V gene, CDR1 is LNHDA and CDR2 is SQIVND (reference sequence). The CDR3 loop spans 14 amino acids. V was clipped by 1 base and J by 3 bases, with 9 bases between them. The CDR3 DNA reads TGTGCCAGTAGTATAGGTGGCAGCTACTATGGCTACACCTTC. Translated: CASSIGGSYYGYTF.

CDR3 region: CASSPQEDTNYGYTF. As DNA, the CDR3 is TGTGCCAGCTCACCACAGGAAGACACGAACTATGGCTACACCTTC. The chain has TRBV18 and TRBJ1-2; D remains unclear. Trimming removed 1 base at V and 2 bases at J, with 11 bases between. In germline, CDR1 is KGHSH, CDR2 LQKENI. CDR3 length: 15 amino acids. Full variable domain (rest looked up from reference TRBV18 and TRBJ1-2): NAGVMQNPRHLVRRRGQEARLRCSPMKGHSHVYWYRQLPEEGLKFMVYLQKENIIDESGMPKERFSAEFPKEGPSILRIQQVVRGDSAAYFCASSPQEDTNYGYTFGSGTRLTVV.

Only one count was recorded for this clone. This chain joins TRBV10-1 and TRBJ2-1, with D possibly matching TRBD2 (6 bases). Trimming stripped 3 bases from V and 3 bases from J, with 24 bases between. Germline assignment: CDR1 WNHNN and CDR2 SYGVQD (reference sequence). The CDR3 spans 19 residues. As DNA, the CDR3 is TGCGCCAGCAGTGATTTCCCCGAAGCTAGCGCCCGTTACTACAATGAGCAGTTCTTC. Translating it yields CASSDFPEASARYYNEQFF.

This chain joins TRBV29-1 and TRBJ1-1; 12 nucleotides match TRBD1. The CDR3 loop spans 14 amino acids. V dropped 7 bases and J dropped 5; count of bases not matched to a gene: 8. CDR1 is SQVTM and CDR2 is ANQGSEA in the germline V gene. CDR3 residues: CSAGTGGFMTEAFF. The CDR3 coding sequence is TGCAGCGCCGGGACAGGGGGCTTCATGACTGAAGCTTTCTTT.

This rearrangement joins TRBV5-6 to TRBJ1-2; D is possibly TRBD1 (5 bases). Per germline, CDR1 SGHDT and CDR2 YYEEEE. Trimming took off 3 bases at V and 3 bases at J, with 9 bases between the two ends. CDR3 length: 13 residues. In nucleotides, the CDR3 is TGTGCCAGCAGCTCGGACACTTACTATGGCTACACCTTC. Translating it yields CASSSDTYYGYTF.

The rearrangement uses TRBV28 and TRBJ1-2; D is unresolved. V was clipped by 7 bases and J by 5 bases, with 14 bases between them. Germline V lookup: CDR1 MDHEN, CDR2 SYDVKM. This CDR3 is built from 13 residues. The CDR3, as DNA: TGTGCCAGCACTCCCCCCGGAACTTATGGCTACACCTTC. Encoded protein: CASTPPGTYGYTF.

This chain links TRBV7-7 with TRBJ2-2; TRBD1 agrees at 8 bases. Germline CDR1 is SSHAT and CDR2 is FNYEAQ (reference sequence). V trimming: 5 bases; J trimming: 7 bases; junction bases outside the gene matches: 3. The CDR3 is 13 residues long. CDR3 residues: CASSPGTGGELFF. The CDR3 DNA sequence: TGTGCCAGCAGCCCAGGGACAGGCGGGGAGCTGTTTTTT.

This clone was seen a single time. The V call is TRBV21-1, the J call TRBJ1-4; the table's D gene call, TRBD1, was not cross checked with the DNA. TRBV21-1 is a documented pseudogene. CDR3 length equals 15 residues. Written as DNA, the CDR3 is TGTGCCAGCAGCAAAACACAGGGTACTAATGAAAAACTGTTTTTT. Translating gives CASSKTQGTNEKLFF.

This chain joins TRBV19 and TRBJ2-5; 8 nucleotides agree with TRBD1. The V and J ends lost 6 bases and 2 bases, in that order; junction bases with no gene match: 11. In germline, CDR1 is LNHDA, CDR2 SQIVND (reference sequence). This CDR3 is built from 16 residues. CDR3 bases: TGTGCCAGTAGCCCCTCGATCGGACAGGGACAAGAGACCCAGTACTTC. It yields the protein CASSPSIGQGQETQYF.

This clone was counted once. The chain has TRBV6-5 and TRBJ1-2; D gene uncertain. The CDR3 sequence is 13 residues long. The germline V and J ends were trimmed by 8 bases and 2 bases, with 12 bases remaining between them. Looked up from germline, CDR1 is MNHEY and CDR2 is SVGAGI. In DNA form, the CDR3 reads TGTGCCAGCGGTCTCGCGGGGAACTATGGCTACACCTTC. Its translation is CASGLAGNYGYTF.

This chain connects TRBV5-1 to TRBJ2-6; 7 bases are shared with TRBD1. Trimming at V came to 5 bases and at J to 2 bases, leaving 4 bases not matched to a gene. Germline V gene data show CDR1 as SGHRS and CDR2 as YFSETQ. CDR3 length: 15 amino acids. This CDR3 reads CASSPDRAGANVLTF. In DNA, the CDR3 is TGCGCCAGCAGTCCAGACAGGGCTGGGGCCAACGTCCTGACTTTC.

The rearrangement joins TRBV5-1 to TRBJ2-3, with 7 bases aligning to TRBD1. The CDR3 has 15 residues. Germline-derived CDR1 and CDR2 are SGHRS and YFSETQ. V lost 2 bases to trimming and J lost 5 bases; unmatched junction nucleotides: 8. CDR3 sequence: CASSLSTGVVDTQYF. The CDR3 nucleotides are TGCGCCAGCAGCTTAAGCACAGGGGTGGTAGATACGCAGTATTTT.